This T cell receptor beta chain was sequenced for a study of T cells after yellow fever vaccination. TCRdb itself ran the 5' RACE reads through MiXCR, one entry per CDR3 protein. The sample has fewer than 450,000 distinct CDR3 sequences; 11% are singletons. Trimming removed 6 bases at V and 0 bases at J, with 9 bases between. The germline V gene encodes CDR1 DFQATT and CDR2 SNEGSKA (reference sequence). CDR3 length: 13 amino acids. The chain combines TRBV20-1 with TRBJ2-4; a weak D match, TRBD2 (6 bases). The clonotype originates from a man between 18 and 35 years old who received the YFV17D yellow fever vaccine. Sequencing used PBMCs, obtained on the day of the first yellow fever vaccination. In DNA form, the CDR3 reads TGCAGTGCCGGGAGTTTAGCCAAAAACATTCAGTACTTC. Its translation: CSAGSLAKNIQYF.